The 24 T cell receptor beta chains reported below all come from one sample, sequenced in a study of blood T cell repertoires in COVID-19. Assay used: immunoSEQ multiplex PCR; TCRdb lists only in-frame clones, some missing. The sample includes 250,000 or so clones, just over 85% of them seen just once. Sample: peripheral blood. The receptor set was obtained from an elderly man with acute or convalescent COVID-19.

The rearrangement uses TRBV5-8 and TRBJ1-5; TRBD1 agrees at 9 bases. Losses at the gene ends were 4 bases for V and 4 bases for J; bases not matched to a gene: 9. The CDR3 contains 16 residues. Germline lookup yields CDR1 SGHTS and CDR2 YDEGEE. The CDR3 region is CASSTGQGIRNQPQHF. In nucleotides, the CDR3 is TGTGCCAGCAGCACCGGACAGGGGATTAGAAATCAGCCCCAGCATTTT.

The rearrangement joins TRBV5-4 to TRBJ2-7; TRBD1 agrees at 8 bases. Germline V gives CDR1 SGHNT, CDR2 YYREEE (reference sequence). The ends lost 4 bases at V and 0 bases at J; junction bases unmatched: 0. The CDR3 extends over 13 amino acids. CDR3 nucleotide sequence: TGTGCCAGCAGCGGACAGGGCTCCTACGAGCAGTACTTC. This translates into CASSGQGSYEQYF.

The chain's CDR3 is CASSLARDSSNTGELFF. DNA for the CDR3: TGTGCCAGCAGCTTGGCCCGGGACAGCTCGAACACCGGGGAGCTGTTTTTT. V and J are TRBV7-6 and TRBJ2-2, with 7 positions matching TRBD1. The V segment lost 3 bases and the J segment 0 bases; nucleotides outside the gene matches: 7. CDR1 is SGHVS and CDR2 is FNYEAQ in the germline V gene. The CDR3 covers 17 residues.

The CDR3 sequence is CASSPRSVGTATPEAFF. CDR3 coding DNA: TGTGCCAGCTCACCAAGGAGTGTAGGGACAGCCACGCCTGAAGCTTTCTTT. The gene calls are TRBV18 and TRBJ1-1; 7 bases map to TRBD1. The V and J ends lost 2 bases and 6 bases, in that order; junction bases with no gene match: 15. CDR1 and CDR2 from the germline V gene are KGHSH and LQKENI. The CDR3 is 17 amino acids.

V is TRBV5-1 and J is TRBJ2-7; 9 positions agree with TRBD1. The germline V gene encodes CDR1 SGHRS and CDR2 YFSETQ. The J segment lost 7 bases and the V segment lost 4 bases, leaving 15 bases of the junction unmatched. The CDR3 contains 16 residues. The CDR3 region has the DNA TGCGCCAGCAGCACTACAGGCGGACAGGGGACATGGGAGCAGTACTTC. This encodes CASSTTGGQGTWEQYF.

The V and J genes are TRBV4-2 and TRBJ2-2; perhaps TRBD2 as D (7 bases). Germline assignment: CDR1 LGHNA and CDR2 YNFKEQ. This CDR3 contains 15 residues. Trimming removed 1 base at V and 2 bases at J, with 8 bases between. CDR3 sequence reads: CASSQAGGNTGELFF. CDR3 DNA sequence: TGTGCCAGCAGCCAAGCGGGGGGCAACACCGGGGAGCTGTTTTTT.

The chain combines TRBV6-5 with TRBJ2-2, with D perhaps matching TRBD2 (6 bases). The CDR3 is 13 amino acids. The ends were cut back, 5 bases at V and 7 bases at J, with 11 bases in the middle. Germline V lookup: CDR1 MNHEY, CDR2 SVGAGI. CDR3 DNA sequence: TGTGCCAGCAGTACCTCGGGACTCGGGGAGCTGTTTTTT. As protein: CASSTSGLGELFF.

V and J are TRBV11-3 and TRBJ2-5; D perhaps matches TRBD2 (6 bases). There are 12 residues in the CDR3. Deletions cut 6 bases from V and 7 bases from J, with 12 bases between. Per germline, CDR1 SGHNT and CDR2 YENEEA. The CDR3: CASSFTGGTQYF. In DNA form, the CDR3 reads TGTGCCAGCAGTTTTACCGGGGGGACCCAGTACTTC.

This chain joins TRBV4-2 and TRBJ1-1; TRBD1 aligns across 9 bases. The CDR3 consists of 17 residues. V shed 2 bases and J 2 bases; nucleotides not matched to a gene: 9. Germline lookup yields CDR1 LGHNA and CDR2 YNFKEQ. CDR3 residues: CASSQPTGTGKNTEAFF. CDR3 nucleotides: TGTGCCAGCAGCCAACCAACCGGGACAGGGAAAAACACTGAAGCTTTCTTT.

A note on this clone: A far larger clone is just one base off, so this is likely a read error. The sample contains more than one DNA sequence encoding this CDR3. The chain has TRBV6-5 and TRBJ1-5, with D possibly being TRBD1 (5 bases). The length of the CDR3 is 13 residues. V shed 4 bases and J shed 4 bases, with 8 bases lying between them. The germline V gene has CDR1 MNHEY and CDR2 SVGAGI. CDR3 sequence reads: CASSSRGNQPQHF. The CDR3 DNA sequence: TGTGCCAGCAGTTCACGGGGGAATCAGCCCCAGCATTTT.

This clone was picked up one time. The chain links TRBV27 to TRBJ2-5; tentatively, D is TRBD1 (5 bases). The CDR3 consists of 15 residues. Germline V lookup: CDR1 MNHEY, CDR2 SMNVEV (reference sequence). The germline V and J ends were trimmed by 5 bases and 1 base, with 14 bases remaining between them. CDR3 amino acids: CASSARSGAQETQYF. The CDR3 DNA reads TGTGCCAGCAGTGCCCGGTCTGGGGCCCAAGAGACCCAGTACTTC.

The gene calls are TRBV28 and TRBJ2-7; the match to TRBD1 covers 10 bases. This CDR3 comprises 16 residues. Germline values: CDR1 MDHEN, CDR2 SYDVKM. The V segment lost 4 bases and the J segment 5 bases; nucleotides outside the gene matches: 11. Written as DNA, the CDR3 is TGTGCCAGCAGTTCCTTGGGACAGGGGACGCACGACGAGCAGTACTTC. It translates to CASSSLGQGTHDEQYF.

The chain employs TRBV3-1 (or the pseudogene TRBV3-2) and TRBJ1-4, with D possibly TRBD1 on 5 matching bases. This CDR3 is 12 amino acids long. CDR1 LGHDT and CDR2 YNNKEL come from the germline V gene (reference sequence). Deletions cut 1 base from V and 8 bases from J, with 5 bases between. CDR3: CASSQAGEKLFF. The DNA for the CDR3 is TGTGCCAGCAGCCAAGCAGGGGAAAAACTGTTTTTT.

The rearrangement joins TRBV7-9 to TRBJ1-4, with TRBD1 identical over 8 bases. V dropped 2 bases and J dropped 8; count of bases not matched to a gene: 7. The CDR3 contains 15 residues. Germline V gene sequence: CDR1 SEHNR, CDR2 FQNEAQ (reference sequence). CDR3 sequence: CASSLRTGTSEKLFF. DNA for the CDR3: TGTGCCAGCAGCTTAAGGACAGGGACTTCGGAAAAACTGTTTTTT. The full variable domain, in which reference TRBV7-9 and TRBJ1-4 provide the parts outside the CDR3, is DTGVSQNPRHKITKRGQNVTFRCDPISEHNRLYWYRQTLGQGPEFLTYFQNEAQLEKSRLLSDRFSAERPKGSFSTLEIQRTEQGDSAMYLCASSLRTGTSEKLFFGSGTQLSVL.

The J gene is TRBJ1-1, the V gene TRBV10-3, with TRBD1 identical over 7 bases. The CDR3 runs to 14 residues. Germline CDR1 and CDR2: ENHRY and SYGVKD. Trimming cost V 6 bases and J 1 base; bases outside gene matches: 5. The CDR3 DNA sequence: TGTGCCATCAGAGATCGGACAGGGAACACTGAAGCTTTCTTT. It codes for CAIRDRTGNTEAFF.

The DNA of the CDR3 is TGTGCCACCTCAGGACTAGCCGGAGAGACCCAGTACTTC. It codes for CATSGLAGETQYF. The chain carries TRBV6-5 and TRBJ2-5; TRBD2 matches at 8 bases. CDR3 size: 13 residues. Unmatched junction bases numbered 8, after V lost 10 bases and J lost 4 bases. Germline V gene lookup returns CDR1 MNHEY and CDR2 SVGAGI.

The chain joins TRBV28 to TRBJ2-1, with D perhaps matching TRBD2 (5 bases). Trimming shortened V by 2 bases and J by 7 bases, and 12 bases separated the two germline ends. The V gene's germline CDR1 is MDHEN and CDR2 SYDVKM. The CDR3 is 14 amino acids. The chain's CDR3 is CASSLGGPLNEQFF. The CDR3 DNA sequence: TGTGCCAGCAGTTTAGGCGGGCCATTGAATGAGCAGTTCTTC.

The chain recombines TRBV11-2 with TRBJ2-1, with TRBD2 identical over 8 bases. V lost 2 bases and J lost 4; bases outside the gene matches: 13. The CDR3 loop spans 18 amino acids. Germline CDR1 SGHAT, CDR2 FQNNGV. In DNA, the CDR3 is TGTGCCAGCAGCTTAAGTCTCCTAGCGGGTCTTACTTACAATGAGCAGTTCTTC. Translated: CASSLSLLAGLTYNEQFF.

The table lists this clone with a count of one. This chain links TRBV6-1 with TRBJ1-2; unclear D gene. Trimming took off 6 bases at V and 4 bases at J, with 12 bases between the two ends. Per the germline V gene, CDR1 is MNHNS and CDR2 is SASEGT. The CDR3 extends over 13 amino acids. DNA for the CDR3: TGTGCCAGCAGCGCTACGATATCCTATGGCTACACCTTC. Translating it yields CASSATISYGYTF.

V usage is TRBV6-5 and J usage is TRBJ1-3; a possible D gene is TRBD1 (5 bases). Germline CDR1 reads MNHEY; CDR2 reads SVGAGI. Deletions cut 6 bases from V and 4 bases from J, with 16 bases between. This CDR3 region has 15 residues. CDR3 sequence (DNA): TGTGCCAGCAGCCGAGCGTTGGACACCGGAAACACCATATATTTT. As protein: CASSRALDTGNTIYF.

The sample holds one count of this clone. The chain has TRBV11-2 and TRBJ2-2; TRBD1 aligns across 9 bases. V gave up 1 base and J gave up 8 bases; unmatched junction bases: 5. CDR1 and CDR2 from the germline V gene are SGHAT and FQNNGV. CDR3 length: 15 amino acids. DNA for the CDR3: TGTGCCAGCAGCTTAGTGACAGGGGGAGGTGGGGAGCTGTTTTTT. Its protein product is CASSLVTGGGGELFF.

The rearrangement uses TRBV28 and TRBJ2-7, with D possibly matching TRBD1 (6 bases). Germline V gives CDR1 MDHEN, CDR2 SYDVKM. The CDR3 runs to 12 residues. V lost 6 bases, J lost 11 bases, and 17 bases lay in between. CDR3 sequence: CASSPGVGREYF. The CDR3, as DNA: TGTGCCAGCAGCCCAGGGGTCGGTCGGGAGTACTTC.

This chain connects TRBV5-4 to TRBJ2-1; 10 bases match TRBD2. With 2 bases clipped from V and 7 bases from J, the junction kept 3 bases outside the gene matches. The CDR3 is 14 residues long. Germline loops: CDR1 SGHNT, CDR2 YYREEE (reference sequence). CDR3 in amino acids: CASSLLAGPNEQFF. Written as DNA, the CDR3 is TGTGCCAGCAGCTTACTAGCGGGACCGAATGAGCAGTTCTTC.

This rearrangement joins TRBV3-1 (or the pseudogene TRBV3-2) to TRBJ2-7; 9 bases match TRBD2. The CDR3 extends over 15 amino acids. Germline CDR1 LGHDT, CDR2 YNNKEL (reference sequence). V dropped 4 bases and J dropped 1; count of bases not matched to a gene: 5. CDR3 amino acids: CASSPVAGVSYEQYF. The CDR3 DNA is TGTGCCAGCAGCCCCGTAGCGGGAGTTTCCTACGAGCAGTACTTC.